This T cell receptor beta chain was captured in a study of glioma-infiltrating T cells after dendritic cell vaccination. The CDR3 contains 13 residues. V trimming: 5 bases; J trimming: 6 bases; junction bases outside the gene matches: 4. From germline, CDR1 is MNHNY and CDR2 SVGAGI (reference sequence). The assay was immunoSEQ multiplex PCR, and TCRdb's table has in-frame clones only and misses some. The data show around 100,000 clones, roughly 80% seen once. V is TRBV6-6 and J is TRBJ2-3; TRBD2 matches at 8 bases. Sample: blood, taken before dendritic cell vaccination. The sequence was obtained from a human donor with glioblastoma. The CDR3 DNA reads as TGTGCCAGCAGTCCGACTAGCGCGGATACGCAGTATTTT. It translates to CASSPTSADTQYF.